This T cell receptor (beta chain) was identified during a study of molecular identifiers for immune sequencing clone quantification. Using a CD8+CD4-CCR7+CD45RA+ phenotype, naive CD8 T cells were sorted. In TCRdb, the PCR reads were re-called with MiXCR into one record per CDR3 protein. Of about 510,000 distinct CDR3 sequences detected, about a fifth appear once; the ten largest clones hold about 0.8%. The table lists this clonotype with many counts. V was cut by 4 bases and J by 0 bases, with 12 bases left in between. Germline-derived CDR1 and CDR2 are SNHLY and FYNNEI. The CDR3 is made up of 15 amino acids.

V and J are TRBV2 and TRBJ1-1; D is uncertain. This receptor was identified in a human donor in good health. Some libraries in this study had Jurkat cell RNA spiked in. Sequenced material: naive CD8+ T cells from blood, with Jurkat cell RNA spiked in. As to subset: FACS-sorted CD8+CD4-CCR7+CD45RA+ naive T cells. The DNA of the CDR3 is TGTGCCAGCAGTGTGGGCGTTAGGATGAACACTGAAGCTTTCTTT. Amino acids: CASSVGVRMNTEAFF. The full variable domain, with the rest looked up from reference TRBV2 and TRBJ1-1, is EPEVTQTPSHQVTQMGQEVILRCVPISNHLYFYWYRQILGQKVEFLVSFYNNEISEKSEIFDDQFSVERPDGSNFTLKIRSTKLEDSAMYFCASSVGVRMNTEAFFGQGTRLTVV.